This T cell receptor beta chain was identified in a study of cytomegalovirus exposure and HLA in healthy donors (dated by TCRdb to about 2017). Looking at the study overall: An earlier analysis of approximately 550 of the donors reported about 250 Gb of sequence data and approximately 110 million unique TCR beta sequences from about 179 million T cells. HLA typing covered class I and class II loci at four-digit resolution. The study aimed to test whether cataloging public T cell receptors could reveal signatures of past pathogen exposure. A later analysis re-analyzed previously published TCR beta repertoires from several hundred donors and added high-resolution HLA genotyping to study TCR occurrence patterns. Several DR-DQ haplotypes were treated as single units for association and clustering because of strong linkage in the cohort. Across roughly 420 genotyped donors of the cohort, an average of roughly 250,000 unique TCR beta nucleotide sequences per donor were sequenced, and approximately 17% of those sequences were non-productive. Of the roughly 410 genotyped donors, 70% to 90% were placed in the genetic ancestry cluster associated with self-reported Caucasian donors. High-throughput TCR immunosequencing, statistical association of individual TCRs with disease status, and machine learning were combined to predict cytomegalovirus infection status. Typing coverage varied by locus: roughly 629-640 donors for A, B, C, DRB1 and DQB1; 500 to 550 for DQA1; about 600 for DPA1; around 490 for DPB1. In an earlier analysis of more than 550 of the donors, high-throughput TCR beta sequencing was used to judge whether each TCR beta V gene segment behaved as functional or pseudogenic. Along with the approximately 700-subject first cohort, a separate validation cohort of roughly 110 different subjects was used. An early release that covered some 630 HLA-typed donors contained approximately 290 gigabases of sequencing data and tens of millions of unique TCR sequences. Rather than using new phenotypic data, the later analysis identified candidate immune exposures from TCR beta sequences and from how often those sequences occurred across donors. Using immunosequencing, the study profiled T cell repertoires from 640 or so subjects and related those repertoires to cytomegalovirus serostatus. All discovery cohort repertoires had been generated using a single sequencing platform. Donor age, sex, ethnicity and CMV serostatus were compiled alongside the repertoire data. In a later genetic analysis, genome-wide SNP genotypes for 398 of the 666 donors were used, and that subset was treated as a discovery cohort. Paper-wide results and their limitations: While some public TCRs were present in many individuals, most TCR sequences turned up only very rarely across donors. HLA typing was unavailable for some donors at each locus, so association tests used only the typed subset. Over 15 rarely observed V segments, including chromosome 9 orphons, were excluded from the earlier analysis of several hundred of the donors because counts were too low. In a later genetic analysis, fewer N-insertions in productive TCRs were reported among donors in an Asian-associated ancestry cluster than the approximately 670-donor mean. Roughly uniform sequencing depth across donors was assumed in presence/absence analyses, although this assumption may not hold. A further reported finding was that TCR beta sequences accurately predicted the HLA-A and HLA-B alleles for most subjects in the first cohort. In this cohort, only TCR beta chains were sequenced, and detectable features were limited by the absence of alpha or paired-chain data. Some IMGT-functional V segments, including TRBV6-2 and TRBV6-3, could not be told apart with the 87-base-pair reads, so those segments were excluded. Correlated functional status among segregating V segments might reflect linkage disequilibrium, but an unknown experimental factor could not be ruled out. For the cohort, immune exposure information was limited to CMV serostatus. The classifier was reported to diagnose cytomegalovirus status with high specificity and sensitivity in both the original cohort and the validation cohort. A later genetic analysis associated a missense DCLRE1C variant with V-gene and J-gene trimming of TCR beta chains, and an independent cohort replicated the association. Compared with equally common non-associated chains, HLA-associated TCR beta chains in a later analysis were more clonally expanded and had lower generation probabilities. The sequencing pipeline was judged likely to have produced a cluster of highly shared sequence variants as a technical artifact. According to the authors, the approach could potentially be generalized to other disease states and immunological phenotypes. At a false discovery rate of 0.05, a later analysis linked around 15,000 TCR beta sequences to specific HLA alleles. Broadly in line with IMGT annotations, most TCR beta V segments showed up in productive rearrangements about 87% or about 30% of the time in an earlier analysis of about 500 of the donors. In a later analysis, TCR association rates were found to vary across HLA loci, with the most associated TCRs seen for DRB1 alleles and the fewest for HLA-C alleles. In a later analysis, several top co-occurrence clusters were reported to appear linked to parvovirus B19, influenza, CMV and Epstein-Barr virus. When HLA alleles, especially DR and DQ, strongly co-occurred, TCR associations were difficult to assign to individual alleles. Most CMV-associated TCR beta chains appeared to be HLA-restricted in a later analysis, and the HLA associations seemed to be driven largely by CMV exposure. A few of the identified cytomegalovirus-associated TCR beta chains were confirmed in vitro to be specific for cytomegalovirus antigens. The study gave a list of 150 to 200 TCR beta chains associated with cytomegalovirus.

The library relied on the immunoSEQ multiplex PCR assay. For the multiplex PCR, a mixture combining 60 forward primers for TCR Vbeta segments and 13 reverse primers for TCR Jbeta segments was used. The CDR3 region of rearranged TCR beta genes was amplified from genomic DNA with a multiplex PCR assay. The Illumina HiSeq System was used to sequence the amplified TCR beta libraries as 87-base-pair reads. From the authors' description of their analysis: A later analysis tallied 80 million to 95 million unique TCR beta chains across the roughly 610 repertoires, and about 12 million of those chains were shared by two or more donors. To remove PCR and sequencing errors, raw reads were error-corrected and collapsed into unique sequences using a nearest-neighbor algorithm that merged closely related sequences. V, D and J gene segments were assigned by aligning CDR3 sequences to IMGT reference sequences. For a sequence to be retained, a match of at least six nucleotides was required to both a V gene segment and a J gene segment. Rearrangements were classified as productive when the CDR3 lacked stop codons and remained in frame with V and J, and all other rearrangements were classified as non-productive. Following IMGT convention, CDR3 was defined as the stretch from the second conserved V-encoded cysteine to the conserved J-encoded phenylalanine. The earlier analysis of a few hundred of the donors excluded sequences that lacked an unambiguous match to a single V gene segment. In an earlier analysis of more than 500 of the donors, a V segment was called functional when productive rearrangements were above 56.7%, and segregating when the standard deviation between donors exceeded 5%. A statistical classification framework was built to diagnose cytomegalovirus status from the catalog of TCR beta chain sequences. In a later analysis, V and J genes were assigned by comparing TCR nucleotide sequences against IMGT/GENE-DB human TR gene sequences. A later analysis assigned CDR3 sequences and most-parsimonious VDJ recombination scenarios with the TCRdist pipeline. A later analysis defined each TCR beta chain by its CDR3 amino acid sequence plus V-gene family, and excluded reads lacking a unique V-gene family. In a later analysis, 550 to 650 highly shared, low-generation-probability nucleotide sequences were removed to address suspected cross-contamination and a sequencing artifact. In a later analysis, a clonal expansion index was calculated for each public chain from normalized within-repertoire ranks of inferred template counts. In a later analysis, generation probabilities were computed with a VDJ recombination model fitted to out-of-frame rearrangements, and the resulting probabilities were checked against IGoR. A later analysis scored TCR-TCR, TCR-HLA and TCR-CMV co-occurrence with hypergeometric tests, applying a repertoire-size bias correction to TCR pairs. False discovery rates were estimated in a later analysis by permuting HLA or CMV assignments 20 times. A later analysis grouped co-occurring TCRs with DBSCAN, adding TCRdist sequence similarity when clustering within HLA-allele-positive subsets. Repertoires with fewer than 30,000 or more than 120,000 public chains, plus five repertoires with anomalous nucleotide sharing, were excluded from co-occurrence clustering. Imported from immuneACCESS, the table was reduced by TCRdb to in-frame sequences with V and J called. These copies leave out some clones; in studies compared against another copy, an unresolved V gene accounts for under half, and the cause of the remainder is not known. V and J calls and clone size are copied from that table; D and trimming were computed from the DNA. Across this sample there are roughly 180,000 clones, with 76% seen only once. The ten largest clones take up around 1.5% of the sample.

V lost 4 bases and J lost 4 bases, and the count of bases not matched to a germline gene is 2. CDR1 MNHNS and CDR2 SASEGT are derived from the germline V gene. Counted from cysteine to phenylalanine, this CDR3 has 15 amino acids. Only the CDR3 portion is preserved as DNA: 45 bases, with reading frame beginning at the first base. About this clone itself: No antigen is known for it. No base-level quality is on record; no much larger clone is a single base apart. Other DNA sequences in the same sample also yield this CDR3.

The cohort was made up of 500 to 800 healthy bone marrow donors. Cohort members were all nominally healthy when sampled, although unrecorded immune exposures were likely present. The donor tested CMV seronegative and was one of the 352 seronegative cohort members. Each donor provided a peripheral blood sample, and peripheral blood mononuclear cells were used for TCR beta sequencing. The Qiagen DNeasy Blood Extraction Kit was used to extract genomic DNA from the blood cell samples. This receptor was taken from a man between 18 and 29 years old in good health and CMV-seronegative. Recombination linked TRBV6-1 to TRBJ2-3; TRBD2 agrees with 13 junctional bases. The sequencing input was PBMCs. The DNA is TGTGCCAGCAGTGGGACTAGCGGGGGCGCAGATACGCAGTATTTT. This is translated as CASSGTSGGADTQYF.